The rows below give T cell receptor beta chains drawn from one sample of a study of cytomegalovirus exposure and HLA in healthy donors. Sequenced by immunoSEQ multiplex PCR; TCRdb stores in-frame clones only, minus some. Its clone listing holds about 130,000 clones. The sample taken for sequencing was PBMCs. The receptors originated from a woman aged 40 to 50 in good health and CMV-seronegative. CDR3s leave out the opening cysteine and the closing phenylalanine or tryptophan. Each record gives: CDR3 length, V gene, J gene, CDR3 protein.

13	TRBV27	TRBJ2-7	ASSQGGPRTYEQY
11	TRBV7-9	TRBJ1-2	ASSFGGARGYT
12	TRBV9	TRBJ2-7	ASSVGTGNYEQY
10	TRBV19	TRBJ1-5	ASSIPPSAQH
14	TRBV6-4	TRBJ1-5	ASSDLGADGNQPQH
12	TRBV7-2	TRBJ1-4	ASGITGGYEKLF
11	TRBV18	TRBJ2-5	ASSQGQGETQY
11	TRBV28	TRBJ1-2	ASIMDSSAGYT
12	TRBV6-5	TRBJ1-1	ASSSQQGYTEAF
15	TRBV10-3	TRBJ1-2	AISEAGTATSNYGYT
11	TRBV7-2	TRBJ1-1	ASSLAQNTEAF